The rows below give T cell receptor beta chains drawn from one sample of a study of shared clonotypes between healthy human individuals. Measured with immunoSEQ multiplex PCR; TCRdb has only the in-frame clones, and not every one. Here the sample spans about 2.3 million clones, about nine tenths being singletons. Specimen: naive CD4+ T cells from PBMCs. The receptors originated from a man between 18 and 29 years old in good health. Some clones in this sample may be carry-over from other donors' samples. CDR3s include the opening cysteine and the closing phenylalanine or tryptophan.

v_call cdr3_aa
TRBV6-5 CASSLNRGLNTEAFF
TRBV18 CASSPQEETQYF
TRBV15 CATSRAVLSSYEQYF
TRBV4-3 CASSQDASGSYNEQFF
TRBV5-4 CASSPGLAGAGEQFF
TRBV7-3 CASSLSNTGELFF
TRBV6-5 CASSYSGLNQPQHF
TRBV5-1 CASSLGRGQPDNEQFF
TRBV11-2 CASSLTSGRSPINEQFF
TRBV19 CASSGFFGSAASTDTQYF